This entry describes one T cell receptor beta chain. The antigen remains unidentified. Per the germline V gene, CDR1 is GTSNPN and CDR2 is SVGIG (reference sequence). This CDR3 has 15 amino acids. Trimming shortened V by 0 bases and J by 2 bases, and 11 bases separated the two germline ends. These data originate in a study of cytomegalovirus exposure and HLA in healthy donors. Background on the study: Later analysis reported that the approximately 120 validation repertoires shared the platform of the roughly 680 first-cohort repertoires.

The protocol was immunoSEQ multiplex PCR, while the TCRdb copy is restricted to in-frame clones and leaves out a portion. The sample holds under 300,000 clones; 80% to 90% are singletons and the top ten take about 1%. Study-wide results and limits: The dataset shows that most TCR sequences were rare, while some public TCRs occurred in many donors.

The chain links TRBV30 to TRBJ2-1; unclear D gene. The sequence came from a woman younger than 35 in good health and CMV-seronegative. Sequencing was carried out using PBMCs. CDR3 sequence reads: CAWSVTVGAYNEQFF. The CDR3 DNA is TGTGCCTGGAGTGTTACCGTCGGAGCCTACAATGAGCAGTTCTTC.